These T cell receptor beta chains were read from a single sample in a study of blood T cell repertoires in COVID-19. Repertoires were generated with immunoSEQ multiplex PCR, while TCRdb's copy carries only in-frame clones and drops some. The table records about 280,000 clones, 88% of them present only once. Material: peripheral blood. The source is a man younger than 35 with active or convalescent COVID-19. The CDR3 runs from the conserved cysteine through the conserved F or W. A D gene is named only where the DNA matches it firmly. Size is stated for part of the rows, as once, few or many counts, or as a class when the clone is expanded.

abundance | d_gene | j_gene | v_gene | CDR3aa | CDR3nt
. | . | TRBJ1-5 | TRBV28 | CASSQGMVSNQPQHF | TGTGCCAGCAGTCAGGGTATGGTGAGCAATCAGCCCCAGCATTTT
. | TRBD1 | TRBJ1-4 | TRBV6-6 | CASKNRGFNEKLFF | TGTGCCAGCAAGAACAGGGGATTTAATGAAAAACTGTTTTTT
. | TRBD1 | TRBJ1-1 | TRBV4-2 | CASSQDRGEGTEAFF | TGTGCCAGCAGCCAGGACAGGGGCGAGGGCACTGAAGCTTTCTTT
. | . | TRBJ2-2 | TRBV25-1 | CASSRGVNTGELFF | TGTGCCAGCAGCAGGGGGGTGAACACCGGGGAGCTGTTTTTT
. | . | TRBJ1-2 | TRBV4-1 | CASSQDPGGRNGYTF | TGCGCCAGCAGCCAAGATCCGGGGGGGCGGAATGGCTACACCTTC
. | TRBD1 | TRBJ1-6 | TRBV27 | CATCNRGFNSPLHF | TGTGCCACCTGTAACAGGGGGTTTAATTCACCCCTCCACTTT
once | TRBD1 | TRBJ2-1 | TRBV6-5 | CASSPGQRYNEQFF | TGTGCCAGCAGCCCGGGACAGAGGTACAATGAGCAGTTCTTC
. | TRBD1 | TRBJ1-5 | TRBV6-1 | CASIDRGAYSNQPQHF | TGTGCCAGCATTGACAGGGGGGCTTATAGCAATCAGCCCCAGCATTTT
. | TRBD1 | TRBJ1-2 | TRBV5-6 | CASSDLGQGFYGYTF | TGTGCCAGCAGCGACCTGGGACAGGGTTTCTATGGCTACACCTTC
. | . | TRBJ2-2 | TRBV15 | CATSREGQTPGELFF | TGTGCCACCAGCAGAGAAGGACAGACCCCCGGGGAGCTGTTTTTT
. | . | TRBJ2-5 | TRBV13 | CASTQDPGETQYF | TGTGCCAGCACCCAAGACCCGGGAGAGACCCAGTACTTC
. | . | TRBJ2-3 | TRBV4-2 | CASSRLGGGTDTQYF | TGTGCCAGCAGCCGGTTAGGCGGGGGCACAGATACGCAGTATTTT
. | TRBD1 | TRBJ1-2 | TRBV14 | CASSQAGGGITF | TGTGCCAGCAGCCAAGCAGGGGGCGGAATCACCTTC
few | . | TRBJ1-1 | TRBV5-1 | CASSRYQTGLNTEAFF | TGCGCCAGCAGCCGGTACCAAACAGGGCTTAACACTGAAGCTTTCTTT
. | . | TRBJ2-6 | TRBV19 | CASSRGRVTGANVLTF | TGTGCCAGTAGTAGGGGCCGGGTTACTGGGGCCAACGTCCTGACTTTC
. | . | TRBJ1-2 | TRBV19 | CASSMAGNYGYTF | TGTGCCAGTAGTATGGCGGGAAACTATGGCTACACCTTC
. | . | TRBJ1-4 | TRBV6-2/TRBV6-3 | CASSYSGQPSKGTNEKLFF | TGTGCCAGCAGTTACTCCGGACAGCCCTCGAAGGGAACTAATGAAAAACTGTTTTTT
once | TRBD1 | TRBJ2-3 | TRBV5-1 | CASSQSHPTGTTDTQYF | TGCGCCAGCAGCCAGAGCCACCCGACAGGGACAACAGATACGCAGTATTTT
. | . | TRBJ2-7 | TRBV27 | CASSPYGSSYEQYF | TGTGCCAGCAGCCCTTACGGGTCCTCCTACGAGCAGTACTTC
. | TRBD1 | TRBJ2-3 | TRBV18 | CASSPTGGRADTQYF | TGTGCCAGCTCACCCACAGGGGGCAGGGCAGATACGCAGTATTTT
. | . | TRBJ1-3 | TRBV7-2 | CASQRGSGNTIYF | TGTGCCAGTCAAAGGGGAAGTGGAAACACCATATATTTT